Listed below are T cell receptor beta chains from one sample, sequenced in a study of T-cell reconstitution after alpha-beta-depleted transplantation in children. TCRdb analysed the PCR reads with MiXCR anew, one entry per CDR3 protein. The sample lists 420,000 or so distinct CDR3 sequences, 11% occurring once. The starting material was PBMCs from the stem cell graft donor, obtained from the stem cell graft. All receptors derive from a human donor who donated a stem cell graft to a child with acute myeloid leukemia. The conserved cysteine and the conserved F or W are not part of the CDR3 here.

TRBV15	TRBJ2-5	ATSRRDTRETQY
TRBV6-1	TRBJ2-7	ASSELRDEQY
TRBV4-3	TRBJ2-7	ASSQDRGLDEQY
TRBV5-1	TRBJ2-3	ASSNTDTQY
TRBV6-6	TRBJ2-5	ASGWNSGGRETQY
TRBV29-1	TRBJ2-1	SARTSGRRYNEQF
TRBV7-3	TRBJ2-2	ASSLKRGNTGELF
TRBV6-1	TRBJ1-3	ASSEEVGFSGITSVDTIY
TRBV29-1	TRBJ2-2	SVLAGVGTGELF
TRBV5-1	TRBJ1-1	ASSYGADTEAF
TRBV5-1	TRBJ1-1	ASSVQGALGTEAF
TRBV11-2	TRBJ2-5	ASSGYGQGPQETQY
TRBV5-1	TRBJ1-3	ASRLGQGSGNTIY
TRBV20-1	TRBJ1-2	SASGGPIEGYT
TRBV6-5	TRBJ2-1	ASSSTLGTEQF
TRBV16	TRBJ2-1	ASEGRQGTYNEQF
TRBV6-1	TRBJ2-5	ATEGLGRPETQY
TRBV7-9	TRBJ1-2	ASSNRTGGVGYT
TRBV12-5	TRBJ2-1	ASGLSLAGGGNEQF
TRBV11-1	TRBJ2-4	ASSTNRVAGKGTKNIQY
TRBV5-2	TRBJ2-5	AMSPRDRYQETQY
TRBV7-2	TRBJ2-7	ASSYSTGEQY
TRBV6-2/TRBV6-3	TRBJ2-1	ASTTGRGSYNEQF
TRBV5-1	TRBJ2-6	ASSLRGDRRTGANVLT
TRBV20-1	TRBJ2-5	SARGGSLQETQY
TRBV10-3	TRBJ2-5	AIKSQGAGETQY
TRBV5-1	TRBJ1-2	ASSYGGDGYT
TRBV4-2	TRBJ2-7	ASSQVVGLAEYEQY
TRBV11-2	TRBJ1-1	ASSLGGWTEAF
TRBV5-1	TRBJ2-3	ASKGGEESTDTQY
TRBV9	TRBJ2-3	ASSARLEGGYTQY